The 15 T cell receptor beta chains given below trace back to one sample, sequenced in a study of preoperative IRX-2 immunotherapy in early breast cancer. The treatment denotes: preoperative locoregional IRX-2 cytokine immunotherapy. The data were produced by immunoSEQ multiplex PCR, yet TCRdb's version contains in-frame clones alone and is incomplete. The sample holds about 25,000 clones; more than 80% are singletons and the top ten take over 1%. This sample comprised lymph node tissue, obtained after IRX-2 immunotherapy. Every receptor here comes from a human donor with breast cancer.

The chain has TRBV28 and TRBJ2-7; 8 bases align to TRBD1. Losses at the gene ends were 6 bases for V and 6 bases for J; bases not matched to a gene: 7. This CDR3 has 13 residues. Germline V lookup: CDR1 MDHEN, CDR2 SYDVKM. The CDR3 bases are TGTGCCAGCAGCGGACTTACAGGGGGCGAGCAGTACGTC. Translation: CASSGLTGGEQYV.

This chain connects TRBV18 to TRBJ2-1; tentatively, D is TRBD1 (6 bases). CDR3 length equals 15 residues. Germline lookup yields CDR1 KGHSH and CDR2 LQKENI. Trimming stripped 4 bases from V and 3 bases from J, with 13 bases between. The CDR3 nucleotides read TGTGCCAGCTCACTAAACAGGGTCGGCTACAATGAGCAGTTCTTC. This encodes CASSLNRVGYNEQFF.

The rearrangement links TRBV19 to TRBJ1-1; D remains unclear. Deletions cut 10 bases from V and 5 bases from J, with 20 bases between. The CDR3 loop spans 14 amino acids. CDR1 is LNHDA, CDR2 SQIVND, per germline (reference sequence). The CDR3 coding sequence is TGTGCCACCCATCAGGCGGGTGTAAAGACTGAAGCTTTCTTT. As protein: CATHQAGVKTEAFF. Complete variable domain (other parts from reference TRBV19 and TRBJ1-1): DGGITQSPKYLFRKEGQNVTLSCEQNLNHDAMYWYRQDPGQGLRLIYYSQIVNDFQKGDIAEGYSVSREKKESFPLTVTSAQKNPTAFYLCATHQAGVKTEAFFGQGTRLTVV.

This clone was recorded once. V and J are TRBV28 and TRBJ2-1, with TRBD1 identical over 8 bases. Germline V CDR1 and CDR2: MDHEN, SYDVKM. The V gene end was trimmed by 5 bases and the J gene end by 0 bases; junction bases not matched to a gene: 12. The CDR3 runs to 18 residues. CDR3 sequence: CASSTGQALMSSYNEQFF. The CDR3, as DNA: TGTGCCAGCAGTACGGGACAGGCGTTAATGAGCTCCTACAATGAGCAGTTCTTC.

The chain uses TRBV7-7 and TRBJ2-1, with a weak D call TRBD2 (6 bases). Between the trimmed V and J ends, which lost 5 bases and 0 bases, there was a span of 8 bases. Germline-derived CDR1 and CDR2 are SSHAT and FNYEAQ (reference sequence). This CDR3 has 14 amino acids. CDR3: CASSGGFSYNEQFF. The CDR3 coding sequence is TGTGCCAGCAGCGGGGGGTTCTCCTACAATGAGCAGTTCTTC.

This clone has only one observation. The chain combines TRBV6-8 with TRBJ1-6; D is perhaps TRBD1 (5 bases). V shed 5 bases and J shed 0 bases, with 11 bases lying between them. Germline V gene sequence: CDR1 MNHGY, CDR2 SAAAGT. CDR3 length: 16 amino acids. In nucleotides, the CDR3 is TGTGCCAGCAGTGGAAGCAGGGCCTCCTATAATTCACCCCTCCACTTT. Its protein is CASSGSRASYNSPLHF.

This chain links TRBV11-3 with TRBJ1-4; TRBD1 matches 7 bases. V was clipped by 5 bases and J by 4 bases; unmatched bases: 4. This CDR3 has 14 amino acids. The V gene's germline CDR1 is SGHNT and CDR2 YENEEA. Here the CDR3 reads CASSPGQVNEKLFF. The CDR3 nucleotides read TGTGCCAGCAGCCCTGGACAGGTTAATGAAAAACTGTTTTTT.

This CDR3 reads CASTPDPPSGTGGRNEKLFF. CDR3 nucleotides: TGTGCCAGTACTCCTGACCCCCCTTCCGGGACAGGGGGCAGAAATGAAAAACTGTTTTTT. V usage is TRBV19 and J usage is TRBJ1-4; 12 bases map to TRBD1. Looked up from germline, CDR1 is LNHDA and CDR2 is SQIVND (reference sequence). With V trimmed by 7 bases and J by 5 bases, 20 bases remained unmatched. The CDR3 runs 20 residues.

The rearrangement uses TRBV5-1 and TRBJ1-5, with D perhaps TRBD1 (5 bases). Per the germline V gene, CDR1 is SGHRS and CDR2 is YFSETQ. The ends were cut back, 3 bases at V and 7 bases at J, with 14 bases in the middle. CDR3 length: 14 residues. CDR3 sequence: CASSSGQGGQPQHF. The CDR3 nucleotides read TGCGCCAGCAGCTCCGGGCAGGGTGGGCAGCCCCAGCATTTT. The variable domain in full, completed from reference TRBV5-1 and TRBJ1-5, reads KAGVTQTPRYLIKTRGQQVTLSCSPISGHRSVSWYQQTPGQGLQFLFEYFSETQRNKGNFPGRFSGRQFSNSRSEMNVSTLELGDSALYLCASSSGQGGQPQHFGDGTRLSIL.

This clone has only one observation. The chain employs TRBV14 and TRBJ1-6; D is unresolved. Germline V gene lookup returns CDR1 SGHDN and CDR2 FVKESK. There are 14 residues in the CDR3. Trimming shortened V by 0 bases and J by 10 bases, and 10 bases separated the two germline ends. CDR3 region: CASSQDRPPSPLHF. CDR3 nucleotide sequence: TGTGCCAGCAGCCAAGATAGGCCACCCTCACCCCTCCACTTT.

The DNA of the CDR3 is TGTGCCATCAGTCCCGGGCAGAGAAATGAAAAACTGTTTTTT. Residues: CAISPGQRNEKLFF. The chain joins TRBV10-3 to TRBJ1-4; D remains ambiguous. The germline CDR1 and CDR2 sequences are ENHRY and SYGVKD. V was cut by 5 bases and J by 5 bases, with 12 bases left in between. The CDR3 length is 14 residues.

DNA of the CDR3: TGTGCCAGCAGAGAAGACGGGAATAGCAATCAGCCCCAGCATTTT. The encoded protein is CASREDGNSNQPQHF. V gene TRBV6-8 combines with J gene TRBJ1-5; D is uncertain. The CDR3 length is 15 residues. The V and J ends lost 6 bases and 0 bases respectively, with 12 bases between them. Germline assignment: CDR1 MNHGY and CDR2 SAAAGT.

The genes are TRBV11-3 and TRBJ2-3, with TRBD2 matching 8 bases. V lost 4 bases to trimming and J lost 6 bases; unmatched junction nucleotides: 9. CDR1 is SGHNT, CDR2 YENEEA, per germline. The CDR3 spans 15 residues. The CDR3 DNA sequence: TGTGCCAGCAGCTCTACTTCGGGGGGGCCGGATACGCAGTATTTT. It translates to CASSSTSGGPDTQYF. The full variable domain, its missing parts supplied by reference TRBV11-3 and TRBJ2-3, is EAGVVQSPRYKIIEKKQPVAFWCNPISGHNTLYWYLQNLGQGPELLIRYENEEAVDDSQLPKDRFSAERLKGVDSTLKIQPAELGDSAVYLCASSSTSGGPDTQYFGPGTRLTVL.

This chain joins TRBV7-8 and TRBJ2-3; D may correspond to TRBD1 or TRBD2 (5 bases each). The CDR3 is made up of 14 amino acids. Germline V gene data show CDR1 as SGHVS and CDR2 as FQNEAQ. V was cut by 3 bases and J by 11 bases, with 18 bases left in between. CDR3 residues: CASSFRDLPLLQYF. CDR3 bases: TGTGCCAGCAGCTTCCGGGACCTACCACTCTTGCAGTATTTT.

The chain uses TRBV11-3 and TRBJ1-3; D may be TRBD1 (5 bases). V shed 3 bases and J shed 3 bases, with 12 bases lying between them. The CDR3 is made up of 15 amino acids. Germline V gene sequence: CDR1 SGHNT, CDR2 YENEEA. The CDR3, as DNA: TGTGCCAGCAGCTTGGAACCAGACAGTGGAAACACCATATATTTT. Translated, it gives CASSLEPDSGNTIYF.